The rows below give T cell receptor beta chains drawn from one sample of a study of shared clonotypes between healthy human individuals. Clones were read by immunoSEQ multiplex PCR, and TCRdb kept only the in-frame ones, dropping some. The sample yields over 2,000,000 clones, 80% to 95% seen once. Specimen: naive CD8+ T cells from PBMCs. The origin of the receptors is a man aged 18 to 35 in good health. Some clones in this sample may be carry-over from other donors' samples. Both conserved end residues are part of each CDR3. Each record gives: J gene, V gene, clone size, D gene, CDR3 DNA, CDR3 protein. The D gene is left open where the match is weak. Size is stated for part of the rows, as once, few or many counts, or as a class when the clone is expanded.

TRBJ2-1 TRBV6-1 - - TGTGCCGGAGGGGGAACCCCTTTCAATGAGCAGTTCTTC CAGGGTPFNEQFF
TRBJ2-5 TRBV6-1 - TRBD1 TGTGCCAGCAGTGAGTTATATAGTTGGGACAGGATGGATCAAGAGACCCAGTACTTC CASSELYSWDRMDQETQYF
TRBJ2-3 TRBV6-1 - - TGTGCCAGCAGTGAAGACCCCTTGGTCACAGATACGCAGTATTTT CASSEDPLVTDTQYF
TRBJ2-7 TRBV4-2 - - TGTGCCAGCAGCCAATTGGAGGAGGGGTACGAGCAGTACTTC CASSQLEEGYEQYF
TRBJ1-4 TRBV30 - - TGTGCCTTACAGCTCAGGGGAATTAATGAAAAACTGTTTTTT CALQLRGINEKLFF
TRBJ1-1 TRBV19 - - TGTGCCAGTAGTGTCAGGGCCGGGGACACTGAAGCTTTCTTT CASSVRAGDTEAFF
TRBJ2-1 TRBV15 - TRBD2 TGTGCCACCAGCAGTCGGACTAGCACGGCGTCGGCTGAGCAGTTCTTC CATSSRTSTASAEQFF
TRBJ2-3 TRBV7-8 - - TGTGCCAGCAGCTTAGATTGGAGGGGCAGCACAGATACGCAGTATTTT CASSLDWRGSTDTQYF
TRBJ2-3 TRBV27 - TRBD1 TGTGCCAGCAGTTTATCTAGACAGGGGGCCGCAGATACGCAGTATTTT CASSLSRQGAADTQYF
TRBJ1-3 TRBV5-6 - - TGTGCCAGCAGCTCACTAGACAGGACCTACTCTGGAAACACCATATATTTT CASSSLDRTYSGNTIYF
TRBJ2-7 TRBV2 - - TGTGCCAGCAGTGAGACCGGGACACAATCACGCGAGCAGTACTTC CASSETGTQSREQYF
TRBJ2-6 TRBV5-1 - - TGCGCCAGCAGCGGCGGGACAGTCAAACCCGGGGCCAACGTCCTGACTTTC CASSGGTVKPGANVLTF
TRBJ2-3 TRBV30 - - TGTGCCTGGAGTGTCCGTGGTCCTGTCCTAGGGCAGTATTTT CAWSVRGPVLGQYF
TRBJ2-7 TRBV7-6 - - TGTGCCAGCAGCCCCTCGGCGGCCACAGGGCGCTCCTACGAGCAGTACTTC CASSPSAATGRSYEQYF
TRBJ2-3 TRBV19 - - TGTGCCAGTAGAGATCCCGTGGGGGTAGGCACAGATACGCAGTATTTT CASRDPVGVGTDTQYF
TRBJ2-3 TRBV13 once - TGTGCCAGCAGCTTACATGGAACTACGCAGTATTTT CASSLHGTTQYF
TRBJ2-2 TRBV4-3 - TRBD2 TGCGCCAGCAGCCAAGTCGCCCTAGCGGGAGTTGGGGCTCTCTTCGCCGGGGAGCTGTTTTTT CASSQVALAGVGALFAGELFF
TRBJ1-2 TRBV27 once - TGTGCCAGCAGTTTAGCACCAGCTAACTATGGCTACACCTTC CASSLAPANYGYTF
TRBJ2-7 TRBV27 - - TGTGCCAGCAGTTTACTAGCGCCCGAGAACCCTGCCGAGCAGTACTTC CASSLLAPENPAEQYF
TRBJ2-1 TRBV5-1 - TRBD2 TGCGCCAGCAGCATCGGACTAGCGGGATTGGTTTCCTACAATGAGCAGTTCTTC CASSIGLAGLVSYNEQFF
TRBJ2-1 TRBV19 - - TGTGCCAGTAGTACAGGACTGGATGAGCAGTTCTTC CASSTGLDEQFF
TRBJ2-7 TRBV28 - - TGTGCCAGCAGGTTATTCCCCGACAATTCCTACGAGCAGTACTTC CASRLFPDNSYEQYF
TRBJ2-1 TRBV6-5 - - TGTGCCAGCAGTACATACAGGGTAGGCGATGAGCAGTTCTTC CASSTYRVGDEQFF
TRBJ2-5 TRBV7-9 - - TGTGCCAGCAGCCCCCCACCGGGGGAGACCCAGTACTTC CASSPPPGETQYF
TRBJ2-7 TRBV14 once - TGTGCCAGCAGCCAATCCATAAGGACAGCATCCTCCTACGAGCAGTACTTC CASSQSIRTASSYEQYF
TRBJ2-5 TRBV7-9 - - TGTGCCAGCAGCCAACCCCTTGAGACCCAGTACTTC CASSQPLETQYF
TRBJ2-7 TRBV25-1 - - TGTGCCAGCAGTCACTACGAGCAGTACTTC CASSHYEQYF
TRBJ2-6 TRBV27 - - TGTGCCAGCAGTCCCCTCGCAGCGATAAACTCTGGGGCCAACGTCCTGACTTTC CASSPLAAINSGANVLTF
TRBJ1-5 TRBV7-9 - - TGTGCCAGCAGTGGGACCGTTAGCAATCAGCCCCAGCATTTT CASSGTVSNQPQHF
TRBJ2-3 TRBV27 - - TGTGCCAGCAGTTTGCAGGGATCCACAGATACGCAGTATTTT CASSLQGSTDTQYF
TRBJ2-1 TRBV7-7 - TRBD2 TGTGCCAGCAGCGTCGTACTAGCGGGAGACTACAATGAGCAGTTCTTC CASSVVLAGDYNEQFF
TRBJ2-5 TRBV6-5 once - TGTGCCAGCAGTTACGCATATCTCCAAGAGACCCAGTACTTC CASSYAYLQETQYF
TRBJ2-1 TRBV7-9 - TRBD1 TGTGCCAGCAGCCCCCTGGGGTTTCAGGGGGATAACAATGAGCAGTTCTTC CASSPLGFQGDNNEQFF
TRBJ1-1 TRBV2 - - TGTGCCAGCAGTCCCTTGGAGGGCCCGATCACTGAAGCTTTCTTT CASSPLEGPITEAFF
TRBJ2-2 TRBV19 - - TGTGCCAGTAGGGACAAGACAGGATTCGCAACCGGGGAGCTGTTTTTT CASRDKTGFATGELFF
TRBJ2-1 TRBV5-6 - - TGTGCCAGCAGCTTAGGGACGAATGAGCAGTTCTTC CASSLGTNEQFF
TRBJ1-5 TRBV28 - - TGTGCCAGCAGTTCCCGCCCCCAGGGAATCAATCAGCCCCAGCATTTT CASSSRPQGINQPQHF
TRBJ2-3 TRBV27 - TRBD1 TGTGCCAGCACCATAACAGGGGGCACAGATACGCAGTATTTT CASTITGGTDTQYF
TRBJ2-1 TRBV27 - - TGTGCCAGCAGACCTAACTCGTTTGAGCAGTTCTTC CASRPNSFEQFF
TRBJ2-7 TRBV21-1 - - TGTGCCAGCAAGGGTGTGAATAAACCCCGTTCCTACGAGCAGTACTTC CASKGVNKPRSYEQYF
TRBJ2-1 TRBV7-3 - TRBD2 TGTGCCAGCAGCTCCGGGACTAGCGTTCAGTTCTTC CASSSGTSVQFF